The 6 T cell receptor beta chains below all came from one sample that was sequenced in a study of control samples from healthy donors and cancer patients. Measured with immunoSEQ multiplex PCR; TCRdb has only the in-frame clones, and not every one. The sample lists around 130,000 clones; around 93% were seen once. Sequenced material: blood. These receptors all come from a man between 18 and 29 years old in good health.

This chain connects TRBV25-1 to TRBJ2-6; D gene uncertain. The V end was cut by 4 bases, the J end by 0 bases, with 13 bases between. CDR3 size: 17 residues. From germline, CDR1 is MGHDK and CDR2 SYGVNS. In DNA form, the CDR3 reads TGTGCCAGCAGTGGCCCTCTCGGGCTCTCTGGGGCCAACGTCCTGACTTTC. The encoded protein is CASSGPLGLSGANVLTF.

The rearrangement uses TRBV11-2 and TRBJ2-3; D remains ambiguous. CDR1 and CDR2 from the germline V gene are SGHAT and FQNNGV. Between the trimmed V and J ends, which lost 3 bases and 0 bases, there was a span of 7 bases. This CDR3 spans 14 amino acids. CDR3 DNA sequence: TGTGCCAGCAGCTTCACCTCTAGCACAGATACGCAGTATTTT. Translation gives CASSFTSSTDTQYF.

The chain uses TRBV9 and TRBJ2-3; 9 nucleotides match TRBD2. The CDR3 consists of 15 residues. Germline CDR1 SGDLS, CDR2 YYNGEE. J lost 1 base, V lost 1 base, and 1 base had no gene match. The CDR3 loop is CASSVSSGGTDTQYF. In DNA, the CDR3 is TGTGCCAGCAGCGTATCTAGCGGGGGCACAGATACGCAGTATTTT.

The chain has TRBV6-4 and TRBJ2-3; D tentatively reads TRBD1 or TRBD2 (6 bases each). The germline V gene encodes CDR1 MRHNA and CDR2 SNTAGT. The CDR3 runs 15 residues. Trimming cost V 0 bases and J 4 bases, with 11 bases left between them. CDR3 DNA sequence: TGTGCCAGCAGTGACTCCGAGGGGGGTGCAGATACGCAGTATTTT. It translates to CASSDSEGGADTQYF.

The chain links TRBV5-1 to TRBJ1-1; D perhaps matches TRBD1 (6 bases). Looked up from germline, CDR1 is SGHRS and CDR2 is YFSETQ. V was clipped by 6 bases and J by 1 base, with 13 bases between them. The CDR3 extends over 14 amino acids. CDR3 bases: TGCGCCAGCACCTGGGGCAGGGGGAACACTGAAGCTTTCTTT. Protein: CASTWGRGNTEAFF.

The rearrangement uses TRBV6-1 and TRBJ2-7; D unresolved. The germline gives CDR1 MNHNS, CDR2 SASEGT. The CDR3 extends over 15 amino acids. V lost 1 base, J lost 3 bases, and 13 bases lay in between. Written as DNA, the CDR3 is TGTGCCAGCAGTGAAGGCCACGGAGACAACTACGAGCAGTACTTC. This encodes CASSEGHGDNYEQYF.